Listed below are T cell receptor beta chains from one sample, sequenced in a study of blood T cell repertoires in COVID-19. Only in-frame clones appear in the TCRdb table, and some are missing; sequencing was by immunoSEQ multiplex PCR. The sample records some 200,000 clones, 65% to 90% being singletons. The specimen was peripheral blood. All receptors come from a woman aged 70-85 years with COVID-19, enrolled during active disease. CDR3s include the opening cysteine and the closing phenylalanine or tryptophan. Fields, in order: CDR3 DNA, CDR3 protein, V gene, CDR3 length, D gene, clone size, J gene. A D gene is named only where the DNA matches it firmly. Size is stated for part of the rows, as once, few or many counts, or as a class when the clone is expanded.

CDR3 DNA: TGTGCCAGCAGCTTAGGGGCGCCAGGGGGTGGTGAAAAACTGTTTTTT
CDR3 protein: CASSLGAPGGGEKLFF
V gene: TRBV7-2
CDR3 length: 16
D gene: TRBD1
clone size: .
J gene: TRBJ1-4

CDR3 DNA: TGTGCCAGCAGCTTAGGACAGGGACGCCCGTACACTGAAGCTTTCTTT
CDR3 protein: CASSLGQGRPYTEAFF
V gene: TRBV5-4
CDR3 length: 16
D gene: TRBD1
clone size: .
J gene: TRBJ1-1

CDR3 DNA: TGTGCCAGTAGTAAACCTCAGGGGACCCACTATGGCTACACCTTC
CDR3 protein: CASSKPQGTHYGYTF
V gene: TRBV19
CDR3 length: 15
D gene: .
clone size: .
J gene: TRBJ1-2

CDR3 DNA: TGCGCCAGCAGCCAAGATCTGGGGAGGAACTATGGCTACACCTTC
CDR3 protein: CASSQDLGRNYGYTF
V gene: TRBV4-3
CDR3 length: 15
D gene: .
clone size: .
J gene: TRBJ1-2

CDR3 DNA: TGTGCCAGCAGCCAAACTACGGTAGCCAAAAACATTCAGTACTTC
CDR3 protein: CASSQTTVAKNIQYF
V gene: TRBV3-1/TRBV3-2
CDR3 length: 15
D gene: .
clone size: .
J gene: TRBJ2-4

CDR3 DNA: TGTGCCAGCGCGGGAGTGGGAGAGACCCAGTACTTC
CDR3 protein: CASAGVGETQYF
V gene: TRBV7-6
CDR3 length: 12
D gene: TRBD2
clone size: .
J gene: TRBJ2-5

CDR3 DNA: TGTGCCAGCAGTATGATCGGACTAGCGGAGTTCTTC
CDR3 protein: CASSMIGLAEFF
V gene: TRBV27
CDR3 length: 12
D gene: TRBD2
clone size: .
J gene: TRBJ2-1

CDR3 DNA: TGTGCCAGCAGAAAGGGACAGGGGGCGCACGAGCAGTACTTC
CDR3 protein: CASRKGQGAHEQYF
V gene: TRBV2
CDR3 length: 14
D gene: TRBD1
clone size: few
J gene: TRBJ2-7

CDR3 DNA: TGTGCCAGCAGCGTAGCTTCAGCAGGGTCCTACAATGAGCAGTTCTTC
CDR3 protein: CASSVASAGSYNEQFF
V gene: TRBV9
CDR3 length: 16
D gene: .
clone size: .
J gene: TRBJ2-1

CDR3 DNA: TGTGCCAGCAGTGACCGGGGGGCAGGGCATAGCAATCAGCCCCAGCATTTT
CDR3 protein: CASSDRGAGHSNQPQHF
V gene: TRBV6-1
CDR3 length: 17
D gene: .
clone size: .
J gene: TRBJ1-5

CDR3 DNA: TGTGCCAGCAGGACTGTTCTATCCTACGAGCAGTACTTC
CDR3 protein: CASRTVLSYEQYF
V gene: TRBV28
CDR3 length: 13
D gene: .
clone size: .
J gene: TRBJ2-7

CDR3 DNA: TGTGCCAGCAGTTACTCCGGCAGGGCGGCTAATGAAAAACTGTTTTTT
CDR3 protein: CASSYSGRAANEKLFF
V gene: TRBV6-5
CDR3 length: 16
D gene: .
clone size: .
J gene: TRBJ1-4

CDR3 DNA: TGTGCCAGCAGCCCCATCAATGAGCAGTTCTTC
CDR3 protein: CASSPINEQFF
V gene: TRBV7-8
CDR3 length: 11
D gene: .
clone size: .
J gene: TRBJ2-1

CDR3 DNA: TGTGCCAGCAGCCAAGAATGGGGGCTTGATGGGCAGTTCTTC
CDR3 protein: CASSQEWGLDGQFF
V gene: TRBV3-1/TRBV3-2
CDR3 length: 14
D gene: .
clone size: once
J gene: TRBJ2-1

CDR3 DNA: TGTGCCAGCTCACCGGACAGTAACTATGGCTACACCTTC
CDR3 protein: CASSPDSNYGYTF
V gene: TRBV18
CDR3 length: 13
D gene: .
clone size: .
J gene: TRBJ1-2

CDR3 DNA: TGCGCCAGCAGCTCCCGGGACAGCGGCACAGATACGCAGTATTTT
CDR3 protein: CASSSRDSGTDTQYF
V gene: TRBV4-3
CDR3 length: 15
D gene: TRBD1
clone size: .
J gene: TRBJ2-3

CDR3 DNA: TGTGCTAGCAGCGCCCCTGACAGGGGCAATGAGCAGTTCTTC
CDR3 protein: CASSAPDRGNEQFF
V gene: TRBV7-7
CDR3 length: 14
D gene: TRBD1
clone size: .
J gene: TRBJ2-1

CDR3 DNA: TGTGCCAGCTCATCAACGTTAGGGGACACCAACTACGAGCAGTACTTC
CDR3 protein: CASSSTLGDTNYEQYF
V gene: TRBV18
CDR3 length: 16
D gene: .
clone size: .
J gene: TRBJ2-7

CDR3 DNA: TGTGCCAGCAGCTTACAGAATCAGCCCCAGCATTTT
CDR3 protein: CASSLQNQPQHF
V gene: TRBV7-2
CDR3 length: 12
D gene: .
clone size: .
J gene: TRBJ1-5

CDR3 DNA: TGTGCCAGCAGACAAGGACAGATTTCCTACGAGCAGTACTTC
CDR3 protein: CASRQGQISYEQYF
V gene: TRBV6-5
CDR3 length: 14
D gene: .
clone size: .
J gene: TRBJ2-7

CDR3 DNA: TGTGCCAGCAGCAGAGGCCGGACAGGGGTTTCACCCCTCCACTTT
CDR3 protein: CASSRGRTGVSPLHF
V gene: TRBV6-2/TRBV6-3
CDR3 length: 15
D gene: TRBD1
clone size: few
J gene: TRBJ1-6

CDR3 DNA: TGTGCCACCAGTGACCAGGGACAGACTAGCAATCAGCCCCAGCATTTT
CDR3 protein: CATSDQGQTSNQPQHF
V gene: TRBV24-1
CDR3 length: 16
D gene: TRBD1
clone size: .
J gene: TRBJ1-5

CDR3 DNA: TGTGCCAGCAGCCAAGACAGGGAAAACACCATATATTTT
CDR3 protein: CASSQDRENTIYF
V gene: TRBV2
CDR3 length: 13
D gene: TRBD1
clone size: .
J gene: TRBJ1-3

CDR3 DNA: TGTGCCAGCAGCGCGGGAGGGGGGAGCTCCTACAATGAGCAGTTCTTC
CDR3 protein: CASSAGGGSSYNEQFF
V gene: TRBV9
CDR3 length: 16
D gene: TRBD2
clone size: .
J gene: TRBJ2-1

CDR3 DNA: TGTGCCAGCAGCCAGGGTGGGGATACGCAGTATTTT
CDR3 protein: CASSQGGDTQYF
V gene: TRBV5-6
CDR3 length: 12
D gene: .
clone size: .
J gene: TRBJ2-3

CDR3 DNA: TGTGCCAGCGGGCGACAGGGGGTGATGGAGACCCAGTACTTC
CDR3 protein: CASGRQGVMETQYF
V gene: TRBV5-6
CDR3 length: 14
D gene: TRBD1
clone size: once
J gene: TRBJ2-5

CDR3 DNA: TGTGCCATCAGTGAAAGGACTAGCGGGAGTTATGAGCAGTTCTTC
CDR3 protein: CAISERTSGSYEQFF
V gene: TRBV10-3
CDR3 length: 15
D gene: TRBD2
clone size: .
J gene: TRBJ2-1

CDR3 DNA: TGTGCCAGCAGCCAAGATCTCCAGGGCGATGGCTACACCTTC
CDR3 protein: CASSQDLQGDGYTF
V gene: TRBV14
CDR3 length: 14
D gene: .
clone size: .
J gene: TRBJ1-2

CDR3 DNA: TGTGCCAGCAGTGACGAGACAGGGGGAGAAGCTTTCTTT
CDR3 protein: CASSDETGGEAFF
V gene: TRBV6-4
CDR3 length: 13
D gene: TRBD1
clone size: .
J gene: TRBJ1-1

CDR3 DNA: TGTGCCAGCAGCCAAGGACATGTTAGCGGGGGTTACAATGAGCAGTTCTTC
CDR3 protein: CASSQGHVSGGYNEQFF
V gene: TRBV3-1/TRBV3-2
CDR3 length: 17
D gene: TRBD2
clone size: .
J gene: TRBJ2-1

CDR3 DNA: TGCAGCGTCGTCGGACAGATCAGACAAGAGACCCAGTACTTC
CDR3 protein: CSVVGQIRQETQYF
V gene: TRBV29-1
CDR3 length: 14
D gene: .
clone size: .
J gene: TRBJ2-5

CDR3 DNA: TGTGCCAGCAGCTACCGGGACAGAGCCTACGAGCAGTACTTC
CDR3 protein: CASSYRDRAYEQYF
V gene: TRBV5-8
CDR3 length: 14
D gene: TRBD1
clone size: .
J gene: TRBJ2-7

CDR3 DNA: TGTGCCAGCTCACCGACTAGTTACGAGCAGTACTTC
CDR3 protein: CASSPTSYEQYF
V gene: TRBV18
CDR3 length: 12
D gene: .
clone size: .
J gene: TRBJ2-7